The 30 T cell receptor beta chains below were found in one sample sequenced in a study of T cells in Graves' hyperthyroidism and ophthalmopathy. Authors of the study amplified TCR beta CDR3 regions from RNA transcripts. A first-round RT-PCR of the TCR CDR3 used the HTBI primer set. In TCRdb, the multiplex PCR reads were re-called with MiXCR into one record per CDR3 protein. The sample gives about 520,000 distinct CDR3 sequences, 24% of which show up once; about 11% is in the top ten. Sequencing was performed on blood. The receptors shown here come from a woman aged 25 to 45 with Graves' ophthalmopathy.

This clonotype was seen repeatedly, ten times or more. The rearrangement joins TRBV5-1 to TRBJ1-5; TRBD1 matches 7 bases. The CDR3 sequence is 14 residues long. The germline V gene has CDR1 SGHRS and CDR2 YFSETQ. V lost 4 bases, J lost 6 bases, and 7 bases stayed unmatched. Here the CDR3 DNA reads TGCGCCAGCAGCGAGGGGGCGTGGGGTCAGCCCCAGCATTTT. Translating it yields CASSEGAWGQPQHF.

This clonotype was seen ten or more times. Just one base apart from a much larger clone, this may be a read error. V usage is TRBV29-1 and J usage is TRBJ1-1, with D hard to call. CDR1 and CDR2 from the germline V gene are SQVTM and ANQGSEA. The V end lost 2 bases, the J end lost 0 bases, and 4 bases lay between the germline ends. This CDR3 region has 12 residues. The CDR3 DNA follows: TGCAGCGTTGAAAGCCTGAACACTGAAGCTTTCTTT. Protein product: CSVESLNTEAFF.

Ten or more counts support this clonotype. The CDR3 coding sequence is TGTGCCAGCAGTTACGTTCAGGGGAATTCACCCCTCCACTTT. Encoded protein: CASSYVQGNSPLHF. The gene calls are TRBV6-2 or TRBV6-3 and TRBJ1-6, with a possible D match to TRBD1 (6 bases). The V end was cut by 2 bases, the J end by 7 bases, with 9 bases between. Germline V gene lookup returns CDR1 MNHEY and CDR2 SVGEGT. This CDR3 spans 14 amino acids.

This clonotype appeared many times. A read error may produce the germline difference seen at one junction end. This sequence joins TRBV12-3 or TRBV12-4 and TRBJ2-4, with 7 bases fitting TRBD2. CDR3 length: 16 amino acids. This CDR3 is CASSLGGGVAKNIKYF. The CDR3 DNA sequence: TGTGCCAGCAGTCTGGGCGGGGGTGTAGCCAAAAACATTAAGTACTTC.

This clonotype showed up just a few times. Since no conserved phenylalanine or tryptophan closes the CDR3, a read error is the likely cause. The chain recombines TRBV6-1 with TRBJ2-4, with TRBD1 matching 8 bases. CDR1 and CDR2 (germline): MNHNS, SASEGT. The CDR3 contains 14 residues. J was trimmed by 2 bases and V by 8 bases; bases with no gene match: 5. The CDR3 loop reads CASSGGETKNIQYL. CDR3 nucleotide sequence: TGTGCCAGCTCAGGGGGCGAGACCAAAAACATTCAGTACCTC.

The genes are TRBV12-3 or TRBV12-4 and TRBJ1-2, with 10 bases identical to TRBD1. This CDR3 spans 15 amino acids. The ends lost 6 bases at V and 3 bases at J; junction bases unmatched: 7. The CDR3 here is CASSSDRGRYYGYTF. As DNA, the CDR3 is TGTGCCAGCAGCTCAGACAGGGGGCGGTACTATGGCTACACCTTC.

A few counts support this clonotype. A much larger clone lies one base from this, so it may be a read error. This sequence joins TRBV19 and TRBJ1-1; D not certain. This CDR3 region has 17 residues. CDR1 LNHDA and CDR2 SQIVND come from the germline V gene (reference sequence). The CDR3 here is CASSIDWFARLNTEACF. The CDR3, as DNA: TGTGCCAGTAGTATAGATTGGTTTGCACGGCTGAACACTGAAGCTTGCTTT.

This clonotype has ten or more counts. The CDR3 coding sequence is TGCAGCGTTGTAGTTGGGCCCGAGCAGTACTTC. Protein sequence: CSVVVGPEQYF. V and J are TRBV29-1 and TRBJ2-7, with D unresolved. The V gene's germline CDR1 is SQVTM and CDR2 ANQGSEA. The CDR3 contains 11 residues. Trimming took 4 bases from V and 6 from J, leaving 10 bases between them.

The V call is TRBV30, the J call TRBJ1-2, with a possible D match to TRBD1 (5 bases). Germline-derived CDR1 and CDR2 are GTSNPN and SVGIG (reference sequence). The CDR3 covers 13 residues. Trimming removed 2 bases at V and 4 bases at J, with 11 bases between. This CDR3 reads CAWSPGDGYGYTF. CDR3 bases: TGTGCCTGGAGTCCGGGGGACGGCTATGGCTACACCTTC.

The table lists this clonotype with many counts. This chain joins TRBV2 and TRBJ2-5, with D perhaps matching TRBD2 (5 bases). This CDR3 is 14 amino acids long. CDR1 is SNHLY and CDR2 is FYNNEI in the germline V gene. V shed 3 bases and J shed 3 bases, with 11 bases lying between them. The CDR3 DNA reads TGTGCCAGCAGTGACACGGGGAGTAAAGAGACCCAGTACTTC. It codes for CASSDTGSKETQYF.

The rearrangement joins TRBV20-1 to TRBJ2-4; D gene uncertain. The CDR3 contains 13 residues. Trimming stripped 0 bases from V and 15 bases from J, with 18 bases between. Germline V gene data show CDR1 as DFQATT and CDR2 as SNEGSKA (reference sequence). The CDR3 DNA sequence: TGCAGTGCTAGAGATTGGTACGGCAGTGATGCGTACTTC. It is translated as CSARDWYGSDAYF.

This chain's CDR3 is CASSRWESGTQYF. The CDR3 DNA reads TGTGCCAGCAGTAGGTGGGAATCGGGGACCCAGTACTTC. The V and J genes are TRBV6-2 or TRBV6-3 and TRBJ2-5; D ambiguous. Trimming shortened V by 5 bases and J by 7 bases, and 14 bases separated the two germline ends. Looked up from germline, CDR1 is MNHEY and CDR2 is SVGEGT. There are 13 residues in the CDR3.

Comments on this clonotype: A much larger clone lies a single base off, so this may be a read error. A read error is likely, as this CDR3 ends without the conserved phenylalanine or tryptophan. J is TRBJ1-5 and V is TRBV19, with TRBD1 matching over 8 bases. The CDR3 length is 15 residues. Trimming at V came to 4 bases and at J to 5 bases, leaving 7 bases not matched to a gene. CDR1 LNHDA and CDR2 SQIVND come from the germline V gene (reference sequence). Here the CDR3 reads CASSTSGGAYQPQHL. In DNA form, the CDR3 reads TGTGCCAGTAGTACCTCAGGGGGCGCTTATCAGCCCCAGCATTTG.

This clonotype was seen only a few times. This sequence joins TRBV20-1 and TRBJ2-5; D gene unclear. The CDR3 loop spans 12 amino acids. The V end was cut by 3 bases, the J end by 0 bases, with 5 bases between. Germline V gene sequence: CDR1 DFQATT, CDR2 SNEGSKA (reference sequence). CDR3 coding DNA: TGCAGTGCTAGTTTGGACCAAGAGACCCAGTACTTC. As protein: CSASLDQETQYF.

The table lists this clonotype with a few counts. The chain has TRBV6-1 and TRBJ1-1; D is ambiguous. Germline CDR1 reads MNHNS; CDR2 reads SASEGT. V lost 4 bases to trimming and J lost 8 bases, with 17 bases between them. The CDR3 contains 14 residues. CDR3: CASSANQEGGEAFF. CDR3 nucleotide sequence: TGTGCCAGCAGTGCCAACCAGGAGGGAGGGGAAGCTTTCTTT.

The table lists this clonotype with many counts. The chain employs TRBV19 and TRBJ1-2; 7 bases match TRBD1. V was clipped by 9 bases and J by 6 bases; unmatched bases: 10. CDR1 and CDR2 from the germline V gene are LNHDA and SQIVND (reference sequence). The CDR3 has 13 amino acids. The DNA of the CDR3 is TGTGCCAGCCTGCTGCGACAGGGTGATGGCTACACCTTC. Translation gives CASLLRQGDGYTF.

Only a few counts were recorded for this clonotype. V gene TRBV20-1 combines with J gene TRBJ1-5, with 7 bases lining up with TRBD1. The CDR3 spans 14 residues. The germline gives CDR1 DFQATT, CDR2 SNEGSKA (reference sequence). The V and J ends lost 6 bases and 4 bases, in that order; junction bases with no gene match: 9. This chain's CDR3 is CSAVEGQINQPQHF. The CDR3 nucleotides read TGCAGTGCCGTAGAGGGACAGATAAATCAGCCCCAGCATTTT.

The rearrangement joins TRBV19 to TRBJ1-1; unclear D gene. CDR3 size: 13 residues. Germline CDR1 LNHDA, CDR2 SQIVND (reference sequence). V lost 8 bases and J lost 3, with 13 bases in between. In DNA form, the CDR3 reads TGTGCCAGTGGGAGTTACAGCGACACTGAAGCTTTCTTT. It codes for CASGSYSDTEAFF. The complete variable domain, with remaining parts taken from reference TRBV19 and TRBJ1-1, reads DGGITQSPKYLFRKEGQNVTLSCEQNLNHDAMYWYRQDPGQGLRLIYYSQIVNDFQKGDIAEGYSVSREKKESFPLTVTSAQKNPTAFYLCASGSYSDTEAFFGQGTRLTVV.

The chain couples TRBV7-9 to TRBJ2-5; the D gene is possibly TRBD2 (5 bases). The V gene lost 0 bases and the J gene lost 4 bases, with 9 bases spanning the gap. CDR1 and CDR2 from the germline V gene are SEHNR and FQNEAQ (reference sequence). The length of the CDR3 is 14 residues. The CDR3 here is CASSLASLAETQYF. The CDR3 nucleotides read TGTGCCAGCAGCTTAGCGTCTCTAGCAGAGACCCAGTACTTC.

In its sample, this clonotype was seen many times. V usage is TRBV12-3 or TRBV12-4 and J usage is TRBJ1-2; D is uncertain. The CDR3 runs 10 residues. The germline V and J ends were trimmed by 11 bases and 1 base, with 5 bases remaining between them. The CDR3 reads CACYNYGYTF. DNA of the CDR3: TGTGCCTGTTATAACTATGGCTACACCTTC.

This clonotype has ten or more counts. The chain recombines TRBV20-1 with TRBJ2-7; 9 nucleotides match TRBD2. The J segment lost 4 bases and the V segment lost 3 bases, leaving 4 bases of the junction unmatched. Germline V gene data show CDR1 as DFQATT and CDR2 as SNEGSKA (reference sequence). The CDR3 extends over 13 amino acids. As DNA, the CDR3 is TGCAGTGCTAGCTGGGGACTAGCATACGAGCAGTACTTC. This translates into CSASWGLAYEQYF.

The V call is TRBV11-2, the J call TRBJ1-1, with D unclear. Germline CDR1 reads SGHAT; CDR2 reads FQNNGV. This CDR3 has 12 residues. The V and J ends lost 4 bases and 6 bases respectively, with 9 bases between them. The CDR3 DNA reads as TGTGCCAGCAGCTCGAACACGGCTGAAGCTTTCTTT. Translated, it gives CASSSNTAEAFF.

This clonotype was seen at least ten times. V gene TRBV6-2 or TRBV6-3 combines with J gene TRBJ1-1; 8 bases fit TRBD1. This CDR3 has 19 residues. Germline CDR1 MNHEY, CDR2 SVGEGT. The ends lost 0 bases at V and 6 bases at J; junction bases unmatched: 18. The CDR3 DNA is TGTGCCAGCAGTTACTCCTACCCTCGGACAGGGCGGCGGTCGTCTGAAGCTTTCTTT. This translates into CASSYSYPRTGRRSSEAFF.

This clonotype was counted many times. Germline and junction disagree at one end, which may indicate a read error. The chain couples TRBV6-1 to TRBJ2-7, with 11 nucleotides matching TRBD2. Germline CDR1 reads MNHNS; CDR2 reads SASEGT. CDR3 length equals 14 residues. The CDR3 loop is CASSRLAGSYEQYF. For the CDR3, the DNA is TGCGCCAGCAGTAGACTAGCGGGGTCCTACGAGCAGTACTTC.

Many counts were recorded for this clonotype. The chain joins TRBV12-3 or TRBV12-4 to TRBJ1-1; 9 bases are a match to TRBD1. This CDR3 region has 12 residues. After removal of 4 bases from V and 10 bases from J, the junction contained 4 bases not matched to a gene. CDR3 loop: CASSSTQGAAFF. The CDR3 DNA is TGTGCCAGCAGTTCGACACAGGGGGCAGCTTTCTTT.

The chain is built from TRBV5-1 and TRBJ2-7, with D unclear. Germline CDR1 reads SGHRS; CDR2 reads YFSETQ. V lost 2 bases, J lost 2 bases, and 8 bases lay in between. This CDR3 is built from 13 residues. The CDR3 spells CASSLTVTYEQYF. The CDR3 coding sequence is TGCGCCAGCAGCTTAACAGTTACCTACGAGCAGTACTTC.

The rearrangement links TRBV12-3 or TRBV12-4 to TRBJ1-3; D is perhaps TRBD1 (5 bases). V lost 5 bases and J 0 bases, leaving 20 bases between the germline ends. This CDR3 has 18 residues. CDR3 DNA sequence: TGTGCCAGCAGTCGGACCGGGGCCGGAATCAACTCTGGAAACACCATATATTTT. This sequence encodes CASSRTGAGINSGNTIYF.

About this clonotype: This likely comes from a read error, as the CDR3 has no conserved phenylalanine or tryptophan at its end. The chain has TRBV6-1 and TRBJ1-1; tentative D call: TRBD1 (6 bases). Trimming removed 2 bases from V and 5 bases from J, with 12 bases in between. Germline loops: CDR1 MNHNS, CDR2 SASEGT. This CDR3 comprises 14 residues. The CDR3 bases are TGTGCCAGCAGTGAATGGCGGGGGCGAACTGAAGCTTTCTTG. Protein sequence: CASSEWRGRTEAFL.

This clonotype was counted many times. The V and J genes are TRBV6-1 and TRBJ2-7; the D gene is possibly TRBD2 (6 bases). Between the trimmed V and J ends, which lost 0 bases and 0 bases, there was a span of 9 bases. CDR1 is MNHNS, CDR2 SASEGT, per germline. The CDR3 is made up of 15 amino acids. DNA of the CDR3: TGTGCCAGCAGTGAAGCCGGGACTTCCTCCTACGAGCAGTACTTC. Protein sequence: CASSEAGTSSYEQYF.

As concerns this clonotype: Compared with germline, one end of the junction differs, possibly owing to a read error. V and J are TRBV30 and TRBJ1-2; no clear D. The CDR3 has 15 residues. Germline loops: CDR1 GTSNPN, CDR2 SVGIG (reference sequence). The CDR3 DNA sequence: TGTGCCCGGAGCCCCTCGATTCTGGCTAACTATGGCTACACCTTC. As protein: CARSPSILANYGYTF.